The clone carrying this T cell receptor (beta chain) was recorded at least ten times. Its antigen is unknown. The data were obtained in a study of CD8+CD57+ T cells in acquired aplastic anemia. Study at large: The average for DNA from sorted CD4+ and CD8+ cells was around 3.4 ug.

The template for TCR beta VDJ and CDR3 sequence profiling was genomic DNA. TCRdb processed the reads anew with MiXCR; each CDR3 protein has one entry. This table has about 420,000 distinct CDR3 sequences, roughly 64% appearing once. Germline V gives CDR1 MDHEN, CDR2 SYDVKM. Trimming stripped 6 bases from V and 4 bases from J, with 10 bases between. This CDR3 is built from 12 residues. Study results and caveats: CD8+ Simpson's diversity did not differ significantly between patients and controls.

The chain has TRBV28 and TRBJ2-7, with a weak D call TRBD1 (5 bases). This clonotype originated in a human donor in good health, serving as a control. Sample: sorted CD4+, CD8+, or CD8+CD57+ T cells (not recorded which) from PBMCs. In DNA, the CDR3 is TGTGCCAGCAGGGGGCGTCGTTACGAGCAGTACTTC. As protein: CASRGRRYEQYF.